Sequencing of this T cell receptor beta chain was carried out in a study of CD8+ T cells in alopecia areata. Study overall: Treated patients were given 5 to 10 mg oral tofacitinib twice daily.

Extraction and reverse transcription of RNA yielded cDNA as the sequencing template. This table comes from immunoSEQ multiplex PCR, and its TCRdb copy is limited to in-frame clones, with some not included. The sample carries some 120,000 clones, around 60% recorded once. As to this clone: Its specificity is unknown.

The treatment is: oral pan-JAK inhibitor, 5-10 mg twice daily. Trimming took 4 bases from V and 1 from J, leaving 14 bases between them. The CDR3 sequence is 15 residues long. Germline CDR1 and CDR2: SNHLY and FYNNEI. Findings and limits, study-wide: Sharing of TCRs across patients appeared less clear than in mice, possibly for HLA-related reasons.

The sequence derives from a human donor with alopecia areata. The rearrangement links TRBV2 to TRBJ2-7; no reliable D call. Sequencing was performed on CD4+ T cells sorted from blood, taken at week 4, from a patient treated with tofacitinib. The CDR3 bases are TGTGCCAGCAGTGTGGAGATCGAGAAGTCCTACGAGCAGTACTTC. The encoded protein is CASSVEIEKSYEQYF.